Presented here are 9 T cell receptor beta chains from one specimen sequenced in a study of shared clonotypes between healthy human individuals. Data came from immunoSEQ multiplex PCR; TCRdb stores just in-frame clones and leaves some out. This table has a few hundred thousand clones, more than 95% appearing once. The sample consisted of naive CD4+ T cells sorted from blood. Subset: CD45RA+ positively selected. These receptors were taken from a woman under 40 in good health.

The chain combines TRBV10-3 with TRBJ2-3; 10 bases align to TRBD2. The CDR3 runs to 18 residues. The V segment lost 3 bases and the J segment 6 bases; nucleotides outside the gene matches: 15. CDR1 and CDR2 from the germline V gene are ENHRY and SYGVKD. The chain's CDR3 is CAISDSKFPSGRADTQYF. CDR3 sequence (DNA): TGTGCCATCAGTGATTCAAAATTCCCTAGCGGGAGAGCTGATACGCAGTATTTT.

V gene TRBV18 combines with J gene TRBJ2-1; D might be TRBD1 (5 bases). The CDR3 loop spans 17 amino acids. Per germline, CDR1 KGHSH and CDR2 LQKENI. Trimming cost V 2 bases and J 0 bases, with 14 bases left between them. The DNA for the CDR3 is TGTGCCAGCTCACCATTTCAGGGATCACTCTCCTACAATGAGCAGTTCTTC. Translating it yields CASSPFQGSLSYNEQFF.

The rearrangement uses TRBV29-1 and TRBJ2-3, with 8 bases identical to TRBD1. Germline-derived CDR1 and CDR2 are SQVTM and ANQGSEA. V shed 4 bases, J shed 4 bases, and the junction held 10 bases outside the gene matches. The CDR3 spans 15 residues. CDR3 sequence reads: CSVAGDRGFPDTQYF. CDR3 bases: TGCAGCGTTGCAGGAGACAGGGGTTTCCCAGATACGCAGTATTTT.

This chain connects TRBV14 to TRBJ1-5; 7 positions match TRBD1. In germline, CDR1 is SGHDN, CDR2 FVKESK. The junction had 3 bases not matched to a gene; V was cut back by 2 bases and J by 2 bases. This CDR3 comprises 15 residues. CDR3 nucleotide sequence: TGTGCCAGCAGCCAACAGGGGGGCGGCAATCAGCCCCAGCATTTT. Residues: CASSQQGGGNQPQHF. Supplemented by reference TRBV14 and TRBJ1-5, the full variable domain reads EAGVTQFPSHSVIEKGQTVTLRCDPISGHDNLYWYRRVMGKEIKFLLHFVKESKQDESGMPNNRFLAERTGGTYSTLKVQPAELEDSGVYFCASSQQGGGNQPQHFGDGTRLSIL.

This chain uses TRBV5-6 with TRBJ2-2; TRBD2 aligns across 13 bases. V was pared by 3 bases and J by 1 base, with 6 bases of the junction left unmatched. This CDR3 has 18 amino acids. Germline lookup yields CDR1 SGHDT and CDR2 YYEEEE. The CDR3 is CASSYRTSGSWNTGELFF. The CDR3 nucleotides read TGTGCCAGCAGCTACCGGACTAGCGGGAGTTGGAACACCGGGGAGCTGTTTTTT.

The V call is TRBV5-1, the J call TRBJ2-1; 9 bases are a match to TRBD1. V gave up 4 bases and J gave up 8 bases; unmatched junction bases: 7. The CDR3 contains 14 residues. Per the germline V gene, CDR1 is SGHRS and CDR2 is YFSETQ. CDR3 in DNA: TGCGCCAGCAGCCCGGGACAGGGAATGGATGAGCAGTTCTTC. Its translation: CASSPGQGMDEQFF.

The chain's CDR3 is CASSPAFGTEAFF. DNA for the CDR3: TGTGCCAGCTCACCCGCCTTTGGGACTGAAGCTTTCTTT. The chain is built from TRBV18 and TRBJ1-1; D ambiguous. Germline V CDR1 and CDR2: KGHSH, LQKENI. V was shortened by 3 bases and J by 5 bases, with 10 bases between the two germline ends. The CDR3 runs 13 residues. Using reference TRBV18 and TRBJ1-1 for the parts outside the CDR3, the full variable domain is NAGVMQNPRHLVRRRGQEARLRCSPMKGHSHVYWYRQLPEEGLKFMVYLQKENIIDESGMPKERFSAEFPKEGPSILRIQQVVRGDSAAYFCASSPAFGTEAFFGQGTRLTVV.

The CDR3 is CASSLSGRGADTEAFF. As DNA, the CDR3 is TGTGCCAGCAGTTTATCGGGCAGGGGAGCGGACACTGAAGCTTTCTTT. This chain uses TRBV28 with TRBJ1-1; the D gene is possibly TRBD1 (6 bases). CDR1 is MDHEN and CDR2 is SYDVKM in the germline V gene. The CDR3 totals 16 residues. V was pared by 1 base and J by 3 bases, with 15 bases between.

This rearrangement joins TRBV9 to TRBJ1-3; 7 nucleotides align to TRBD1. Trimming cost V 3 bases and J 2 bases; bases outside gene matches: 8. Germline-derived CDR1 and CDR2 are SGDLS and YYNGEE. There are 16 residues in the CDR3. CDR3 region: CASSERGRGAGNTIYF. Here the CDR3 DNA reads TGTGCCAGCAGCGAGAGAGGCAGGGGGGCTGGAAACACCATATATTTT.